The clone carrying this TCR beta chain was recorded many times. CDR1 is SGHTA, CDR2 FQGNSA, per germline. Trimming removed 5 bases at V and 6 bases at J, with 11 bases between. The CDR3 loop spans 13 amino acids. Molecular barcoding with unique molecular identifiers was used for the TCRbeta library. TCRdb re-analysed the PCR reads in MiXCR, keeping a single row per CDR3 protein. Among about 91,000 distinct CDR3 sequences, approximately 9.2% were seen once, and the ten largest hold approximately 7%. The sample is drawn from a study of T-cell reconstitution after alpha-beta-depleted transplantation in children.

This specimen consisted of PBMCs from the stem cell graft donor, obtained from the stem cell graft. The chain combines TRBV7-2 with TRBJ2-1; D is unclear. The clonotype originates from a human donor who donated a stem cell graft to a child with congenital amegakaryocytic thrombocytopenia. The CDR3 here is CASSDPWGNEQFF. CDR3 DNA sequence: TGTGCCAGCAGCGATCCATGGGGCAATGAGCAGTTCTTC.